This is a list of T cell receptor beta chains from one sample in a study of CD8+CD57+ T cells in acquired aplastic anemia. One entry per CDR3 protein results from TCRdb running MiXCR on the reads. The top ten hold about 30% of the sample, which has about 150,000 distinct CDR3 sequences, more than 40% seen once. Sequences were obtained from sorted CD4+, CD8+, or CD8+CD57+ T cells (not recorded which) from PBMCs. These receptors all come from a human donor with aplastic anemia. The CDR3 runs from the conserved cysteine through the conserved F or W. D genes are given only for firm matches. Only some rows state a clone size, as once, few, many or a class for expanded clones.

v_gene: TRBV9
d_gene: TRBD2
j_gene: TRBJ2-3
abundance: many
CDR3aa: CASSAGGGGTQYF
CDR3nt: TGTGCCAGCAGCGCGGGCGGGGGGGGGACGCAGTATTTT

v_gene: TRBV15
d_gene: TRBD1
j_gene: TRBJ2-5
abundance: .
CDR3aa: CATALDRGHETQYF
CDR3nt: TGTGCCACCGCCTTGGACAGGGGGCATGAGACCCAGTACTTC

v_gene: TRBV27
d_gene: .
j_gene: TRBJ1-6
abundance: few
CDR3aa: CASSHHNSPLHF
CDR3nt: TGTGCCAGCAGTCACCATAATTCACCCCTCCACTTT

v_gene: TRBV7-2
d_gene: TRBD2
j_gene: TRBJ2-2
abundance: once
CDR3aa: CASTGGANTGELFF
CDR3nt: TGTGCCAGCACCGGGGGGGCGAACACCGGGGAGCTGTTTTTT

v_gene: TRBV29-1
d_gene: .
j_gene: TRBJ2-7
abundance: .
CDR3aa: CSPGWSQYF
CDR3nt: TGCAGCCCTGGTTGGTCCCAGTACTTC

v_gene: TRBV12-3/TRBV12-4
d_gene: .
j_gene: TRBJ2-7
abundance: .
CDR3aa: CASSLGQLAAYGQYF
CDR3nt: TGTGCCAGCAGTTTAGGGCAACTAGCAGCCTACGGGCAGTACTTC

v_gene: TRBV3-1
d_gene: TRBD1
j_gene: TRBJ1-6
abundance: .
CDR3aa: CASSTRTGGRSYNSPLHF
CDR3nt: TGTGCCAGCAGCACCCGGACAGGGGGCAGGTCCTATAATTCACCCCTCCACTTT

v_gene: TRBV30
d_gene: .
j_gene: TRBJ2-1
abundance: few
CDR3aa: CAWSVYSSSYNEQFF
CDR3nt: TGTGCCTGGAGTGTATACAGTAGCTCCTACAATGAGCAGTTCTTC

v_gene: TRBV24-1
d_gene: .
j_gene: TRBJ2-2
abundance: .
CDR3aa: CATSEAGRDGELFF
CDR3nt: TGTGCCACCAGTGAGGCAGGGCGGGACGGGGAGCTGTTTTTT

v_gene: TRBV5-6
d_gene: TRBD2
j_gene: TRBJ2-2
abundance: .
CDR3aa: CASSHSGGYGELFF
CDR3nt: TGTGCCAGCAGCCACAGCGGGGGGTATGGGGAGCTGTTTTTT

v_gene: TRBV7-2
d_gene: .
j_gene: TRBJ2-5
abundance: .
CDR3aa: CASTAPTGYRETQYF
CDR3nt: TGTGCCAGCACCGCCCCGACAGGATATAGAGAGACCCAGTACTTC

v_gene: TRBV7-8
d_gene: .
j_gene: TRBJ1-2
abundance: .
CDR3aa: CASSPSPNYGYTF
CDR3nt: TGTGCCAGCAGCCCCAGCCCTAACTATGGCTACACCTTC

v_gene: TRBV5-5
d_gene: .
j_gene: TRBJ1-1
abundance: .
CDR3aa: CASTNTTGAKAFF
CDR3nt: TGTGCCAGCACCAACACGACAGGAGCAAAGGCTTTCTTT

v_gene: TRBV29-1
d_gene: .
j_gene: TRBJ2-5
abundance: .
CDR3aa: CSVAGRQETQYF
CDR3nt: TGCAGCGTTGCAGGGCGGCAAGAGACCCAGTACTTC

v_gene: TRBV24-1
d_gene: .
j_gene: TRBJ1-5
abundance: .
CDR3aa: CATSAPGGQPQHF
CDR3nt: TGTGCCACCAGTGCCCCGGGAGGGCAGCCCCAGCATTTT

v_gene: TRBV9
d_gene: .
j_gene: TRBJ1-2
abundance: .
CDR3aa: CASSVTRVHGYTF
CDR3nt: TGTGCCAGCAGCGTCACCAGGGTCCATGGCTACACCTTC

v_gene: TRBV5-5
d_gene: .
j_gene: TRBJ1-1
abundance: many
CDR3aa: CASSLSQGGDKAFF
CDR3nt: TGTGCCAGCAGCTTATCACAGGGCGGGGATAAAGCTTTCTTT

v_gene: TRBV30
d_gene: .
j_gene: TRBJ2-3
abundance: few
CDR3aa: CAWSNSNTDTQYF
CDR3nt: TGTGCCTGGAGTAACTCCAATACAGATACGCAGTATTTT

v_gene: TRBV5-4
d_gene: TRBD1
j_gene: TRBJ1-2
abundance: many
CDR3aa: CASSGDREYGYTF
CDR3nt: TGTGCCAGCAGCGGCGACAGGGAGTATGGCTACACCTTC

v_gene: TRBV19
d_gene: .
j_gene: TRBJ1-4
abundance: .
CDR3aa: CATNLVATKGNEKLFF
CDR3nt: TGTGCCACCAACCTAGTCGCCACCAAGGGGAATGAAAAACTGTTTTTT

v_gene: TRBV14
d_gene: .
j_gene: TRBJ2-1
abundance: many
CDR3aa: CASSHSYAISYNEQFF
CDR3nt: TGTGCCAGCAGCCATTCCTACGCCATTTCCTACAATGAGCAGTTCTTC

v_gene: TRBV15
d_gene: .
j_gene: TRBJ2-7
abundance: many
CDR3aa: CATRRTGSSYEQYF
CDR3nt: TGTGCCACCAGACGGACTGGGAGCTCCTACGAGCAGTACTTC

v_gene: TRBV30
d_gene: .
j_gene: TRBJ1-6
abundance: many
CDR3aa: CAWSDNSPLHF
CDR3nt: TGTGCCTGGAGCGATAATTCACCCCTCCACTTT

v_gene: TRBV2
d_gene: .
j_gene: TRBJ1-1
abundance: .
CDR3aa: CASSVADTEAFF
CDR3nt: TGTGCCAGCAGTGTCGCAGACACTGAAGCTTTCTTT

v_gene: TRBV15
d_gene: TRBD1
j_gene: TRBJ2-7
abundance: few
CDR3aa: CATSRGRGQAYEQYF
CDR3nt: TGTGCCACCAGCAGAGGCCGTGGACAGGCTTACGAGCAGTACTTC

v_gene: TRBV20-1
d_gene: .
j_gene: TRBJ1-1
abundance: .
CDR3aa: CSARRSENTEAFF
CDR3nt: TGCAGTGCTAGGCGCAGCGAGAACACTGAAGCTTTCTTT

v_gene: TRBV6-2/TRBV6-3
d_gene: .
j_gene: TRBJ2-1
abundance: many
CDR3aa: CASSYLSSYNEQFF
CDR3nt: TGTGCCAGCAGTTACCTGAGCTCCTACAATGAGCAGTTCTTC

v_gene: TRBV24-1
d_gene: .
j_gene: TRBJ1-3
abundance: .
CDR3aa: CATSDARDGGNTIYF
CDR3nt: TGTGCCACCAGTGATGCCAGGGACGGTGGAAACACCATATATTTT

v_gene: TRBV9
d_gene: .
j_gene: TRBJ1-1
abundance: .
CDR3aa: CASSSGLMNTEAFF
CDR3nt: TGTGCCAGCAGCTCAGGACTGATGAACACTGAAGCTTTCTTT

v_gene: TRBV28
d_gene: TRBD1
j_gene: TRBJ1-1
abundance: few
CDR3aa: CASSLTGLDEAFF
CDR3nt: TGTGCCAGCAGTCTGACAGGGCTCGATGAAGCTTTCTTT

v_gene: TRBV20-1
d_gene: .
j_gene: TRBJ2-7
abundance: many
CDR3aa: CSARGTASYEQYF
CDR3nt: TGCAGTGCTAGAGGGACAGCCTCCTACGAGCAGTACTTC

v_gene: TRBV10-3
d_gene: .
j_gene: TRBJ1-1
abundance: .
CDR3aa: CAISGDGGEAFF
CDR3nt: TGTGCCATCAGTGGGGATGGGGGTGAAGCTTTCTTT

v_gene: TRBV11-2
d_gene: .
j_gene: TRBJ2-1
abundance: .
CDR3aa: CASSLRTIRVGFYNELFF
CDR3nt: TGTGCCAGCAGCTTGAGGACAATCAGAGTCGGATTCTACAATGAGCTGTTCTTC

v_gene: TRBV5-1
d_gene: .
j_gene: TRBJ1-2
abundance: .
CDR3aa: CASSQRGEGNGYTF
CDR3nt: TGCGCCAGCAGCCAGAGGGGTGAAGGGAATGGCTACACCTTC

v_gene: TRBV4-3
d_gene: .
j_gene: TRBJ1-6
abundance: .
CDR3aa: CASSQDENSPLHF
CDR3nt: TGCGCCAGCAGCCAAGATGAGAATTCACCCCTCCACTTT

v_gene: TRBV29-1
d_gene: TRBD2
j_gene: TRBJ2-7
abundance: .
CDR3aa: CSVEWAGGEQYF
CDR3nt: TGCAGCGTTGAATGGGCGGGAGGCGAGCAGTACTTC

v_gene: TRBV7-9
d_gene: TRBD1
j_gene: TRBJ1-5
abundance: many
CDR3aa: CASSAGQGGQPQHF
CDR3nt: TGTGCCAGCAGCGCGGGACAGGGCGGTCAGCCCCAGCATTTT

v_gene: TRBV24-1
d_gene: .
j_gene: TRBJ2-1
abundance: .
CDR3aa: CATSDSPVVGVTYNEQFF
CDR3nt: TGTGCCACCAGTGATTCTCCGGTTGTCGGGGTAACCTACAATGAGCAGTTCTTC

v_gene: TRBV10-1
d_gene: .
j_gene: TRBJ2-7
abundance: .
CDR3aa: CASRDQGVRGEQYF
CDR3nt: TGTGCCAGCAGGGACCAGGGAGTACGTGGCGAGCAGTACTTC

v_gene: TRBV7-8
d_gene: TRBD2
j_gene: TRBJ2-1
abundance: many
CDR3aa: CASSLAGGIHEQFF
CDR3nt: TGTGCCAGCAGCTTAGCGGGGGGGATACATGAGCAGTTCTTC

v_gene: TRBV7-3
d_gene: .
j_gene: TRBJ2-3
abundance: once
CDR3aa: CVSSWGSTDMQYF
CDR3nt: TGTGTCAGCAGTTGGGGGAGCACAGATATGCAGTATTTT

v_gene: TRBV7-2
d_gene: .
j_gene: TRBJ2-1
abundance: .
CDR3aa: CASSLARHNEQFF
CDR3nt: TGTGCCAGCAGCTTAGCTCGGCACAATGAGCAGTTCTTC

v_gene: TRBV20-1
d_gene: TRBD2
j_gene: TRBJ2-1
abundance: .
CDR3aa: CSARSPAGEGNEQFF
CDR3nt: TGCAGTGCGCGATCTCCAGCGGGAGAAGGCAATGAGCAGTTCTTC

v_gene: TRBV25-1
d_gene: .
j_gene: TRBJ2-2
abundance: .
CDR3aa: CASSVGGSNTGELFF
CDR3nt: TGTGCCAGCAGTGTGGGGGGATCGAACACCGGGGAGCTGTTTTTT

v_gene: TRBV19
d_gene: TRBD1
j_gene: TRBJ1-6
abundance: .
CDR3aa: CASSATGSHSPLHF
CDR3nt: TGTGCCAGTAGCGCGACAGGGTCCCATTCACCCCTCCACTTT

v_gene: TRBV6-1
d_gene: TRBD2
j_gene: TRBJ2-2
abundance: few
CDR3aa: CASTSKGLAGSNTGELFF
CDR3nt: TGTGCCAGCACCTCAAAGGGACTAGCGGGATCGAACACCGGGGAGCTGTTTTTT

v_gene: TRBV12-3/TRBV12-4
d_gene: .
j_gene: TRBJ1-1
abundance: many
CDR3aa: CASSAQGLTEAFF
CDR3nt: TGTGCCAGCAGTGCACAGGGTCTCACTGAAGCTTTCTTT

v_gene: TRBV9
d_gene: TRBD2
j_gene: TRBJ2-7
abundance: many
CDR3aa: CASSPGGAGGPYEQYF
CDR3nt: TGTGCCAGCAGTCCGGGAGGAGCGGGAGGGCCCTACGAGCAGTACTTC

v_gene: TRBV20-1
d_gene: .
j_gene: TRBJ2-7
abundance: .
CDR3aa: CSASSGTASSYEQYF
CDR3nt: TGCAGTGCCAGCAGCGGGACAGCTTCCTCCTACGAGCAGTACTTC

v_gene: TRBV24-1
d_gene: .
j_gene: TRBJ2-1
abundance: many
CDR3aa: CATSDLGDEYNEQFF
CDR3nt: TGTGCCACCAGTGATTTGGGCGATGAGTACAATGAGCAGTTCTTC

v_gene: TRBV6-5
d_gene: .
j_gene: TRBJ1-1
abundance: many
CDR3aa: CASMDPHTEAFF
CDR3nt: TGTGCCAGCATGGACCCACACACTGAAGCTTTCTTT

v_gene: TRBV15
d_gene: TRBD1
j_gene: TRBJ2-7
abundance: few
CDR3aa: CATSRGGTGESSYEQYF
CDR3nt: TGTGCCACCAGCAGAGGGGGGACAGGGGAGAGCTCCTACGAGCAGTACTTC

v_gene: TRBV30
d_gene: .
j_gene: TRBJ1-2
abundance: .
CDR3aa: CAWSYHREQTF
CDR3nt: TGTGCCTGGAGTTACCACAGGGAACAGACCTTC

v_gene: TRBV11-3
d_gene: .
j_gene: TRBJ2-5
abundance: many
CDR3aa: CASSLDVRETQYF
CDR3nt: TGTGCCAGCAGCTTAGATGTTCGAGAGACCCAGTACTTC

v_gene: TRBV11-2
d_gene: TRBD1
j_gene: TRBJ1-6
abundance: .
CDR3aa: CASTQQGTGGNSPLHF
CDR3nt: TGTGCCAGCACCCAGCAGGGGACAGGGGGAAATTCACCCCTCCACTTT